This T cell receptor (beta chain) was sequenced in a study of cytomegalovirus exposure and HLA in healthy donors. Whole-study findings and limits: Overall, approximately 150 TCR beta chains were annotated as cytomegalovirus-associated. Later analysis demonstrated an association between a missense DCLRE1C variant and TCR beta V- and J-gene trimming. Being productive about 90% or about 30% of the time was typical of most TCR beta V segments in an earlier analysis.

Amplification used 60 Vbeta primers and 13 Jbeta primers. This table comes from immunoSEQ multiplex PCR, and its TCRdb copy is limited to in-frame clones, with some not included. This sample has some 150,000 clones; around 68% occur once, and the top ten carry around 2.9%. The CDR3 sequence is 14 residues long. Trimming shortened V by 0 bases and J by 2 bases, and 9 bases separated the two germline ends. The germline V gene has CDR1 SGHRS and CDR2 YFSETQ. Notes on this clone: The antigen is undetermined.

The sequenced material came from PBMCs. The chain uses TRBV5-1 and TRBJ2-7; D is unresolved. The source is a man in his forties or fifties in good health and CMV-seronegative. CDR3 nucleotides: TGCGCCAGCAGCTTGGATCTGGCAACCTACGAGCAGTACTTC. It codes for CASSLDLATYEQYF. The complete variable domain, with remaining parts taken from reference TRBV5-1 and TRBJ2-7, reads KAGVTQTPRYLIKTRGQQVTLSCSPISGHRSVSWYQQTPGQGLQFLFEYFSETQRNKGNFPGRFSGRQFSNSRSEMNVSTLELGDSALYLCASSLDLATYEQYFGPGTRLTVT.